This TCR beta chain was sequenced during a study of tumor-infiltrating lymphocytes in primary liver carcinoma (dated by TCRdb to about 2017). For the wider study: Roughly five patients with histopathologically diagnosed primary liver carcinoma underwent surgical resection in China between late 2015 and March 2016. A total of approximately 35 specimens from 5 patients underwent TCRbeta repertoire sequencing, comprising roughly 25 tumor regions, 5 adjacent noncancerous liver tissues and 5 peripheral blood samples. Of the five patients, three men and two women aged 30 to 69 years, four had hepatocellular carcinoma and one had combined HCC and intrahepatic cholangiocarcinoma. The tumors of the five patients were staged as T1-T3 N0M0, with maximum diameters ranging from roughly 4.2 to 10 cm. Each sample produced roughly 3.5 to 7.5 million productive TCRbeta reads, and read depth showed no significant difference between tissue types. Across five regions of each liver tumor, along with adjacent normal tissue and blood, the study brought together TCRbeta repertoire sequencing, expression microarrays and whole-exome sequencing. High reproducibility was observed for the technical replicate repertoires, with mean shared-clone rates approximately 0.92 and correlation coefficients above 0.95.

Starting from about 500 ng total RNA, TCRbeta-specific cDNA was produced by reverse transcription with a constant-region primer and ProtoScript II reverse transcriptase. TCRbeta libraries were built with three nested multiplex PCR rounds, a slightly modified ARM-PCR procedure. Each of the first two PCR rounds ran for around 10 cycles using multiplex TRBV1-TRBV30 forward primers together with a Cbeta reverse primer. A final 25-cycle PCR with Deep VentR polymerase added sample barcodes and Illumina adapters. Before sequencing, amplicons of 200-500 bp were gel-purified using a QIAquick gel extraction kit. An Illumina HiSeq 2500 was used to sequence the TCRbeta amplicons with 250-bp paired-end reads. As for how the authors treated the data: Reads were quality-trimmed with Trimmomatic v0.33, and paired reads were merged with FLASH v1.2.11 to recover full CDR3 sequences. MiGEC v1.2.1b assigned V, D and J germline segments to the rearranged TCRbeta sequences. Clonotype statistics and Shannon-Wiener diversity indices were computed with VDJtools v1.0.0. To cut down on sampling bias, every analysis after diversity analysis relied on just the 250 most abundant clonotypes from each sample. TCRdb took the public reads, trimmed them with fastp at Q25, ran MiXCR for clone calling and kept in-frame beta chains. One record per CDR3 amino acid sequence lists the most common genes and DNA. The V and J calls reflect TCRdb's pipeline rather than the authors' work. The sample table lists approximately 340,000 distinct CDR3 sequences, 65% of them with a count of one. The ten largest clones take up under 8.5% of the sample.

Overall study outcomes, separate from this receptor: Repertoire overlap was found to be higher between tumor regions (mean around 35%) than between tumor-adjacent (around 17%) or tumor-blood (about 14%) pairs, consistent with antigen-driven expansion. With just four or five patients in the study, the authors point out that the findings should be validated in a larger study. The top 250 clones accounted for a significantly greater share of the repertoire in tumors than in blood (p = 0.039). Because sequencing covered only the TCR beta chain and unpaired alpha chains were not captured, true repertoire diversity is likely underestimated. Bulk unsorted samples precluded comparing CD4+ and CD8+ T cell repertoires.

RNA from unsorted whole blood was extracted with TRIzol reagent, and germline DNA was obtained with the DNeasy Blood & Tissue kit. At the time of sampling, the patients were treatment-naive and had chronic HBV infection. Before surgery, approximately 4 milliliters of peripheral blood were drawn into K2EDTA tubes. The CDR3 runs 21 amino acids, cysteine and phenylalanine included. Only the CDR3 DNA stays, 63 bases, in frame from base 1. As for this clonotype: Its antigen remains unidentified. No much larger clone exists at a distance of one base, and base qualities are not known.

The rearranged segments are TRBV21-1 and TRBJ1-4; the D segment call TRBD1 is taken from the table without a DNA check. TRBV21-1 is reported as a pseudogene. The sequence was obtained from a man aged 35 to 55 with primary liver carcinoma and hepatitis B virus infection. Source material: peripheral blood. For the CDR3, the sequence is CASSKPPSTLLTGGENEKLFF. The DNA sequence is TGTGCCAGCAGCAAACCCCCGTCCACACTACTAACAGGGGGTGAGAATGAAAAACTGTTTTTT.